The 2 T cell receptor beta chains below were found in one sample sequenced in a study of shared clonotypes between healthy human individuals. Clones were read by immunoSEQ multiplex PCR, and TCRdb kept only the in-frame ones, dropping some. The sample consists of about 2.1 million clones, approximately 94% of them appearing once. As defined, naive CD8 cells were CD45RO-negative and positively selected for CCR7, with terminally differentiated effector memory CD45RA+ cells excluded. Input material: naive CD8+ T cells from PBMCs. All receptors come from a man between 18 and 35 years old in good health. Some clones in this sample may be carry-over from other donors' samples.

V gene TRBV27 combines with J gene TRBJ2-7; D is possibly TRBD2 (5 bases). The CDR3 runs 15 residues. V was pared by 4 bases and J by 4 bases, with 17 bases between. CDR1 MNHEY and CDR2 SMNVEV come from the germline V gene (reference sequence). DNA for the CDR3: TGTGCCAGCAGTTCTGGGAAACGGGAACTATACGAGCAGTACTTC. Its protein is CASSSGKRELYEQYF.

This chain connects TRBV2 to TRBJ2-7; TRBD2 aligns across 7 bases. The junction had 2 bases not matched to a gene; V was cut back by 1 base and J by 2 bases. CDR3 size: 14 residues. The germline V gene encodes CDR1 SNHLY and CDR2 FYNNEI. CDR3 loop: CASSEGGLPYEQYF. The CDR3 DNA sequence: TGTGCCAGCAGTGAAGGGGGACTACCCTACGAGCAGTACTTC.